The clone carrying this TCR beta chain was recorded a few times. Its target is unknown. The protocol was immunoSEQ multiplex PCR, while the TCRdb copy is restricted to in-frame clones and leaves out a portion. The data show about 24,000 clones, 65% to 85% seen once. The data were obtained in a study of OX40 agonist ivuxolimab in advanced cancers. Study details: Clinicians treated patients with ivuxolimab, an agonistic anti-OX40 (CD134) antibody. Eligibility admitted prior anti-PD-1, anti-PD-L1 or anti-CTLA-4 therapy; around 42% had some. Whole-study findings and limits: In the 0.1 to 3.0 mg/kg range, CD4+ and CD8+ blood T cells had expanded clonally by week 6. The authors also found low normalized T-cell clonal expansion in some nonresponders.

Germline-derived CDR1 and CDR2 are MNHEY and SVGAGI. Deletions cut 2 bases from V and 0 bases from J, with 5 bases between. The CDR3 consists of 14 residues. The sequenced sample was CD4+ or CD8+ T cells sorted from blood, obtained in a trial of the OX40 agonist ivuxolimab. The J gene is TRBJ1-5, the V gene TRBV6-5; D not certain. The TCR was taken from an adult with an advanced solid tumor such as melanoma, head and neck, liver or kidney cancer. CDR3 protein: CASSYPGSNQPQHF. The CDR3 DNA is TGTGCCAGCAGTTACCCAGGTAGCAATCAGCCCCAGCATTTT.